The 13 T cell receptor beta chains in this list originate from one sample, sequenced in a study of T cell responses to AZD1222 COVID-19 vaccine. Sequencing used immunoSEQ multiplex PCR; TCRdb keeps in-frame clones, though not all of them. The sample holds over 120,000 clones, over 85% seen once. The material was peripheral blood, obtained on day 0 of AZD1222 vaccination. The source of these receptors is an adult in good health.

The chain employs TRBV30 and TRBJ1-2, with D unresolved. CDR1 is GTSNPN, CDR2 SVGIG, per germline (reference sequence). Between the trimmed V and J ends, which lost 2 bases and 4 bases, there was a span of 11 bases. This CDR3 comprises 13 residues. The CDR3 nucleotides are TGTGCCTGGAGTCAGGACGGGTTCTATGGCTACACCTTC. It encodes CAWSQDGFYGYTF.

The V call is TRBV28, the J call TRBJ1-1, with a tentative D call TRBD1 (5 bases). The ends were cut back, 5 bases at V and 4 bases at J, with 11 bases in the middle. The V gene's germline CDR1 is MDHEN and CDR2 SYDVKM. The CDR3 is 13 residues long. The CDR3 DNA reads TGTGCCAGCAGTAAACTCCAGGGCACTGAAGCTTTCTTT. Translating gives CASSKLQGTEAFF.

The chain recombines TRBV6-2 or TRBV6-3 with TRBJ1-6; D uncertain. The CDR3 spans 14 residues. V was cut by 2 bases and J by 6 bases, with 8 bases left in between. The germline V gene has CDR1 MNHEY and CDR2 SVGEGT. CDR3 DNA: TGTGCCAGCAGTTACCACGGGAGTAATTCACCCCTCCACTTT. Protein: CASSYHGSNSPLHF.

This clone showed up just once. The chain employs TRBV4-1 and TRBJ2-7; a possible D gene is TRBD2 (5 bases). This CDR3 has 16 residues. The V end lost 3 bases, the J end lost 4 bases, and 19 bases lay between the germline ends. Germline V CDR1 and CDR2: MGHRA, YSYEKL. The CDR3 coding sequence is TGCGCCAGCAGCCACGGCCTTCCCCGGGGAAGGTACGAGCAGTACTTC. Protein: CASSHGLPRGRYEQYF.

This clone was counted a single time. The V gene is TRBV11-2, the J gene TRBJ2-5; possible D gene TRBD2, 5 bases. The V gene lost 3 bases and the J gene lost 4 bases, with 12 bases spanning the gap. The CDR3 has 14 amino acids. CDR1 is SGHAT and CDR2 is FQNNGV in the germline V gene. The CDR3: CASSLGGWGETQYF. CDR3 bases: TGTGCCAGCAGCTTGGGCGGGTGGGGAGAGACCCAGTACTTC.

This sequence joins TRBV6-5 and TRBJ1-1, with D possibly matching TRBD1 (6 bases). Germline V gene sequence: CDR1 MNHEY, CDR2 SVGAGI. The CDR3 is 11 amino acids. V shed 6 bases and J shed 7 bases, with 9 bases lying between them. Written as DNA, the CDR3 is TGTGCCAGCAGCCAGGGGATTGAAGCTTTCTTT. Its translation is CASSQGIEAFF.

This clone was counted between two and nine times. The V call is TRBV6-5, the J call TRBJ2-7, with D hard to call. The germline V gene encodes CDR1 MNHEY and CDR2 SVGAGI. CDR3 length: 11 amino acids. Trimming removed 2 bases at V and 5 bases at J, with 4 bases between. CDR3 loop: CASSYSHEQYF. The CDR3 DNA follows: TGTGCCAGCAGTTACAGCCACGAGCAGTACTTC.

CDR3 bases: TGCGCCAGCAGCTTGGAGCCGACAGGGGGCGGAGAGACCCAGTACTTC. It specifies CASSLEPTGGGETQYF. The chain uses TRBV5-1 and TRBJ2-5; 10 nucleotides align to TRBD1. CDR1 SGHRS and CDR2 YFSETQ come from the germline V gene. V shed 0 bases and J 4 bases; nucleotides not matched to a gene: 6. The CDR3 runs to 16 residues.

V is TRBV9 and J is TRBJ2-2; a possible D gene is TRBD2 (6 bases). V lost 0 bases and J lost 6, with 18 bases in between. The germline V gene has CDR1 SGDLS and CDR2 YYNGEE. This CDR3 region has 17 residues. CDR3 amino acids: CASSVESREVTPGELFF. CDR3 nucleotides: TGTGCCAGCAGCGTAGAGTCCAGGGAGGTTACTCCCGGGGAGCTGTTTTTT.

The chain couples TRBV27 to TRBJ2-2; TRBD1 agrees at 12 bases. The V and J ends lost 5 bases and 6 bases, in that order; junction bases with no gene match: 7. The CDR3 is made up of 16 amino acids. Germline V lookup: CDR1 MNHEY, CDR2 SMNVEV (reference sequence). CDR3 DNA sequence: TGTGCCAGCAGTCACCGGGACAGGGGGCGCGCCGGGGAGCTGTTTTTT. This encodes CASSHRDRGRAGELFF.

This chain uses TRBV19 with TRBJ2-7; the D gene is possibly TRBD1 (5 bases). The CDR3 loop spans 14 amino acids. Germline CDR1 is LNHDA and CDR2 is SQIVND (reference sequence). Trimming removed 1 base at V and 4 bases at J, with 11 bases between. The CDR3 nucleotides read TGTGCCAGTAGTATAGCGGGCAGGGTTTACGAGCAGTACTTC. This sequence encodes CASSIAGRVYEQYF.

This chain connects TRBV7-9 to TRBJ2-5; no reliable D call. This CDR3 is built from 13 residues. The V end was cut by 4 bases, the J end by 2 bases, with 8 bases between. The germline V gene encodes CDR1 SEHNR and CDR2 FQNEAQ (reference sequence). Written as DNA, the CDR3 is TGTGCCAGCAGCTCTTCCTCTCAAGAGACCCAGTACTTC. This gives the protein CASSSSSQETQYF.

The V gene is TRBV5-4, the J gene TRBJ2-1; D gene uncertain. From germline, CDR1 is SGHNT and CDR2 YYREEE (reference sequence). The CDR3 is 12 amino acids. The ends were cut back, 0 bases at V and 8 bases at J, with 6 bases in the middle. CDR3 DNA sequence: TGTGCCAGCAGCTTGGCAGGATATGAGCAGTTCTTC. It is translated as CASSLAGYEQFF.